This T cell receptor beta chain was identified during a study of glioma-infiltrating T cells after dendritic cell vaccination. Whole-study context: Glioblastoma patients came from Phase I and II dendritic cell vaccination trials.

V dropped 3 bases and J dropped 6; count of bases not matched to a gene: 5. This CDR3 comprises 15 residues. The V gene's germline CDR1 is LNHNV and CDR2 YYDKDF (reference sequence). Up to about 2 ug genomic DNA was used for TCRB CDR3 amplification. The data were produced by immunoSEQ multiplex PCR, yet TCRdb's version contains in-frame clones alone and is incomplete. The repertoire holds roughly 85,000 clones, 85% seen once, with around 8% in the top ten. The sample's time point: after dendritic cell vaccination, including at tumor progression/relapse. Blood PBMC samples: pre-vaccination, two weeks post third vaccination, and at tumor progression.

The sample consisted of blood, taken after dendritic cell vaccination. The sequence came from a human donor with glioblastoma. V and J are TRBV15 and TRBJ2-7; 13 bases line up with TRBD2. CDR3 in amino acids: CATSSRLAGGGEQYF. The CDR3 DNA is TGTGCCACCAGCAGCCGACTAGCGGGAGGCGGCGAGCAGTACTTC.